This record looks at one T cell receptor (beta chain) sequence and its context. The antigen it recognizes is unknown. No base-level quality is on record; no much larger clone is a single base apart. TCRbeta CDR3 regions were amplified from genomic DNA by means of the immunoSEQ Assay, a bias-controlled multiplex PCR. The study's processing was this. Nucleated cell counts per sample were estimated from amplification of reference gene primers within the assay. Sequence reads were collapsed and filtered to measure the absolute abundance of every unique TCRbeta CDR3 rearrangement. Productive Simpson clonality was computed per sample as the square root of Simpson's diversity index over productive rearrangements. TCRdb re-hosts the immuneACCESS table, in-frame sequences only. Its copies lack some clones; in the studies checked, an unresolved V gene accounts for under half of them, and the cause for the rest is not known. V and J calls and clone size follow that table, whereas D and trimming were derived from the DNA. The sample table shows approximately 32,000 clones, and roughly 90% are seen once. The ten largest make up under 4.5% of the sample.

The sample belongs to a study of blood T cell repertoires in COVID-19 (dated by TCRdb to about 2020). Broadly, across the study: Samples covering the acute and convalescent phases of COVID-19 were provided by collaborators in the United States, Italy and Spain. The material from the prospective study consisted of cDNA or gDNA derived from T cells, B-cell-depleted T cells, or PBMCs. The dataset comprised deeply sampled blood TCRbeta repertoires from subjects exposed to, actively infected with, or recovered from COVID-19. The repertoires were made available in a free public database intended to serve as a resource for research on the immune response to SARS-CoV-2. Samples were obtained from the ongoing ImmuneRACE study (first 160 participants) and from 1,254 subjects provided by 6 global collaborators. Nearly every sample came with metadata listing a de-identified subject ID, COVID-19 status, age in years and sex. Where available, HLA class I and class II types were taken from metadata supplied by the sample provider and were not determined by assay-based typing.

Collaborating institutions collected whole blood in K2EDTA tubes following their own protocols. Collaborator samples were shipped for TCRbeta analysis as frozen whole blood, isolated PBMCs, or DNA extracted from either sample type. General findings and caveats noted by the study authors: How much clinical and demographic metadata was included differed by source and by participant, and the metadata was provided uncurated.

The CDR3, cysteine through phenylalanine, is 13 amino acids long. This entry keeps only the CDR3 DNA: 39 bases, framed from base 1. V lost 4 bases and J lost 2 bases; the stretch between them is 8 bases long. Looking up the germline V gene yields CDR1 SNHLY and CDR2 FYNNEI. Sequencing used peripheral blood. This sequence uses TRBV2 and TRBJ1-1; possibly the D gene is TRBD1, per 5 matching bases. The TCR originated in a man aged 55 to 70 with acute or convalescent COVID-19. This receptor has the CDR3 CASSGDSNTEAFF. The bases are TGTGCCAGCAGTGGTGACAGCAACACTGAAGCTTTCTTT.